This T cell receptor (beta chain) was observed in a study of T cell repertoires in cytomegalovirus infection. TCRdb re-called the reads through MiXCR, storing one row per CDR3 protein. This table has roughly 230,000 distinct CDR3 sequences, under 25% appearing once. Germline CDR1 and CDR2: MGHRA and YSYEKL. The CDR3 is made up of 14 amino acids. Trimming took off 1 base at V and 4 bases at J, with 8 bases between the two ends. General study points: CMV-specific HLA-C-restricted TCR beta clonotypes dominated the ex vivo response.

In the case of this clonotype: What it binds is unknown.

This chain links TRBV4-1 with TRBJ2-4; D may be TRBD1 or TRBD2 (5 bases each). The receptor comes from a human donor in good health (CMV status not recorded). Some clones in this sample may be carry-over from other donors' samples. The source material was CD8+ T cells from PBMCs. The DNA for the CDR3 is TGCGCCAGCAGCCAAGGTTGGGGGAAAAACATTCAGTACTTC. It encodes CASSQGWGKNIQYF.